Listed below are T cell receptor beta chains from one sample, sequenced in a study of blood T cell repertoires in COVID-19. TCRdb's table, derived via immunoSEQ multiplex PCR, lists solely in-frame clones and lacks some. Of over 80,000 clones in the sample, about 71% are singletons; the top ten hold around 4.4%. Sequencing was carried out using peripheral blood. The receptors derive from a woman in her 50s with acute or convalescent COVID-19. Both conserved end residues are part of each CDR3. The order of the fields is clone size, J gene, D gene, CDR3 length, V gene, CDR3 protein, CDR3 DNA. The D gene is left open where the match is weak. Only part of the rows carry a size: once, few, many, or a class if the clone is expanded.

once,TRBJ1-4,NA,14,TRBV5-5,CASSLGRAGEKLFF,TGTGCCAGCAGCTTGGGCAGGGCAGGGGAAAAACTGTTTTTT
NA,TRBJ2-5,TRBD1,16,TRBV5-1,CASSLVPGQGEETQYF,TGCGCCAGCAGCTTGGTCCCGGGACAGGGGGAAGAGACCCAGTACTTC
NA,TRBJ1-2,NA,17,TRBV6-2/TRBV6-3,CASSYSGLDSEVYGYTF,TGTGCCAGCAGTTACTCGGGTCTCGACTCAGAGGTCTACGGCTACACCTTC
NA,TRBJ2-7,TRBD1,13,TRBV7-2,CASSWDSSYEQYF,TGTGCCAGCAGCTGGGACAGCTCCTACGAGCAGTACTTC
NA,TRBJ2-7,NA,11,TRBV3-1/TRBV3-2,CASRAVDEQYF,TGTGCCAGCAGAGCGGTAGACGAGCAGTACTTC
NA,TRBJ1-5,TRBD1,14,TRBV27,CASSFGQGGQPQHF,TGTGCCAGCAGTTTCGGACAGGGAGGTCAGCCCCAGCATTTT
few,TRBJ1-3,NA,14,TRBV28,CASPAGAEGNTIYF,TGTGCCAGCCCGGCGGGGGCTGAGGGAAACACCATATATTTT
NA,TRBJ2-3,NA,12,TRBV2,CASKLPTDTQYF,TGTGCCAGTAAGCTACCCACAGATACGCAGTATTTT
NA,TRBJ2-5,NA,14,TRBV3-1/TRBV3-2,CASSQDLGGRSQYF,TGTGCCAGCAGCCAAGATTTGGGGGGACGGTCCCAGTACTTC
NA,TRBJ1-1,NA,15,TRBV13,CASSLGAGANTEAFF,TGTGCCAGCAGCTTAGGGGCAGGGGCTAACACTGAAGCTTTCTTT
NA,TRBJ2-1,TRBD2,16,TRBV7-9,CASSSTSGGNYNEQFF,TGTGCCAGCAGCTCTACTAGCGGGGGCAACTACAATGAGCAGTTCTTC
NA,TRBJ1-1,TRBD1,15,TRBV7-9,CASSGDGQANTEAFF,TGTGCCAGCAGCGGGGACGGACAGGCGAACACTGAAGCTTTCTTT
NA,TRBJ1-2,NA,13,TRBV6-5,CASTTGSREGYTF,TGTGCCAGCACCACCGGGTCCAGAGAGGGCTACACCTTC
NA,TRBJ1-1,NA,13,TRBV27,CASTGAMDTEAFF,TGTGCCAGCACAGGGGCGATGGACACTGAAGCTTTCTTT
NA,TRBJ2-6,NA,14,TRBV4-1,CASSQDPFANVLTF,TGCGCCAGCAGCCAAGACCCTTTTGCCAACGTCCTGACTTTC
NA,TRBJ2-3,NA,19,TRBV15,CATSGPKAGSFFSTDTQYF,TGTGCCACCAGCGGCCCGAAGGCGGGTTCATTCTTTAGCACAGATACGCAGTATTTT
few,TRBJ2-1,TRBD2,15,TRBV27,CASSSGGDYYNEQFF,TGTGCCAGCAGTTCGGGGGGGGACTACTACAATGAGCAGTTCTTC
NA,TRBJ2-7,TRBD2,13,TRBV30,CAWRLAGVGEQYF,TGTGCCTGGAGGCTAGCGGGGGTTGGGGAGCAGTACTTC
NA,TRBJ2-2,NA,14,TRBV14,CASSHRSFTGELFF,TGTGCCAGCAGCCATCGGAGTTTCACCGGGGAGCTGTTTTTT
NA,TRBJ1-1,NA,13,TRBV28,CASSPTVDTEAFF,TGTGCCAGCAGTCCTACAGTAGACACTGAAGCTTTCTTT
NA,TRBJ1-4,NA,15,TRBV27,CASSLYQGRDEKLFF,TGTGCCAGCAGTTTATATCAGGGAAGAGATGAAAAACTGTTTTTT
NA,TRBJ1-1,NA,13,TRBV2,CASSEGGSTEAFF,TGTGCCAGCAGTGAGGGGGGGAGTACTGAAGCTTTCTTT
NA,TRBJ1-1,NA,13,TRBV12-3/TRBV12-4,CASSFQGNTEAFF,TGTGCCAGCAGTTTCCAGGGGAACACTGAAGCTTTCTTT
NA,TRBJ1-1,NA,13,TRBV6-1,CASSDSQGLQAFF,TGTGCCAGCAGTGATTCTCAGGGCCTCCAGGCTTTCTTT
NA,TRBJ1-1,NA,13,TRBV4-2,CASSPQGRPQAFF,TGTGCCAGCAGCCCTCAGGGGCGGCCCCAAGCTTTCTTT
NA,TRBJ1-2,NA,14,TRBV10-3,CAIRFGTINYGYTF,TGTGCCATCAGATTCGGGACAATCAACTATGGCTACACCTTC
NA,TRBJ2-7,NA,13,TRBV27,CASSPPLAREQYF,TGTGCCAGCAGTCCCCCCTTAGCTCGTGAGCAGTACTTC
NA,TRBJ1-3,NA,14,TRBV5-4,CASSLQGEGNTIYF,TGTGCCAGCAGCCTACAGGGCGAGGGAAACACCATATATTTT
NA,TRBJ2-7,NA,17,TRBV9,CASSVGTVGGGPYEQYF,TGTGCCAGCAGCGTAGGGACGGTGGGAGGGGGACCCTACGAGCAGTACTTC